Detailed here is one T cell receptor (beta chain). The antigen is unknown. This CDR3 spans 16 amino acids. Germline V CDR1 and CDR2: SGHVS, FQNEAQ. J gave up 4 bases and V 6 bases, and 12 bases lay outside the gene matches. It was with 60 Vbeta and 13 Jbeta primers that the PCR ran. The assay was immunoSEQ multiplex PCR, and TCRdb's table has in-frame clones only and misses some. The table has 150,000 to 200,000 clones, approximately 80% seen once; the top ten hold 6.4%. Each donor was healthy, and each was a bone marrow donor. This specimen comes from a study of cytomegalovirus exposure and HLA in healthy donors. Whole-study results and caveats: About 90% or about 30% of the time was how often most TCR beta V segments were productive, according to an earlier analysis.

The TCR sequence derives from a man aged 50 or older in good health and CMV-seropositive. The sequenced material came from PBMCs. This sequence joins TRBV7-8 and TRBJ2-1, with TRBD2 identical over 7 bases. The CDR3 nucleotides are TGTGCCAGCAGTTTTAGGACGGGGGAGGGTTACAATGAGCAGTTCTTC. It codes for CASSFRTGEGYNEQFF.